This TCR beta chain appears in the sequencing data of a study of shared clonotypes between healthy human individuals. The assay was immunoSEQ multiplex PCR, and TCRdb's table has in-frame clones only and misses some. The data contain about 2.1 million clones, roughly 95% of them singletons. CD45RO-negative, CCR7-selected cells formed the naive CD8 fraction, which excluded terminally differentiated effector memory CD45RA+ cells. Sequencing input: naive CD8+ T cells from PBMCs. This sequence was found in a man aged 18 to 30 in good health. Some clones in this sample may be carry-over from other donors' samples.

The DNA for the CDR3 is TGTGCCAGCAGTTACAGCACAGGGAATCAGTATGAGCAGTTCTTC. This sequence encodes CASSYSTGNQYEQFF. The V and J genes are TRBV6-6 and TRBJ2-1, with D possibly TRBD1 on 6 matching bases. The CDR3 has 15 amino acids. CDR1 and CDR2 (germline): MNHNY, SVGAGI (reference sequence). V lost 2 bases and J 8 bases, leaving 16 bases between the germline ends.